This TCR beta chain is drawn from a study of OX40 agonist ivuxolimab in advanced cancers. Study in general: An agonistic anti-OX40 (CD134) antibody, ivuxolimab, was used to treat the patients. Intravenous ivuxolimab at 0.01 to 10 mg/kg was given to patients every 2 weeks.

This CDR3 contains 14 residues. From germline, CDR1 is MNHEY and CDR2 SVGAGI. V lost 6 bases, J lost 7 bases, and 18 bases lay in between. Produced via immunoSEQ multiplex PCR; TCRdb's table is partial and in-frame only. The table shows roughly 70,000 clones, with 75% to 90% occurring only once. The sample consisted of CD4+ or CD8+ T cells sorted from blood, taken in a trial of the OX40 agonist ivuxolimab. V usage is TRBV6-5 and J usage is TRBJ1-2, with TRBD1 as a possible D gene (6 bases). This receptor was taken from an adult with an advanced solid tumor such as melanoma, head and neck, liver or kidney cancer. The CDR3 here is CASRLEGGAGGYTF. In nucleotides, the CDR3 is TGTGCCAGCAGACTAGAAGGGGGGGCGGGTGGCTACACCTTC.